The T cell receptor beta chain described here comes from a study of blood T cell repertoires in COVID-19. Study background: The United States, Italy and Spain provided the acute and convalescent COVID-19 samples. From T cells, B-cell-depleted T cells, or PBMCs came the material, which was cDNA or gDNA.

Sequencing used immunoSEQ multiplex PCR; TCRdb keeps in-frame clones, though not all of them. Of roughly 74,000 clones in the sample, 70% to 90% were seen once. Trimming removed 6 bases at V and 1 base at J, with 12 bases between. Germline assignment: CDR1 MDHEN and CDR2 SYDVKM. The CDR3 sequence is 14 residues long. This TCR came from a man aged 65-85 years with acute or convalescent COVID-19. This rearrangement joins TRBV28 to TRBJ1-1; D unclear. The sequenced sample consisted of peripheral blood. The CDR3 nucleotides are TGTGCCAGCAGCATCCTAAGCCCGAACACTGAAGCTTTCTTT. Its protein is CASSILSPNTEAFF.